This T cell receptor (beta chain) was recorded in a study of metastatic and nonmetastatic thyroid tumors. Study summary: Comparison of repertoires was carried out across blood and tumor or nodule tissue from malignant and benign thyroid patients. Points from the study as a whole: A significant increase in TCR beta diversity was reportedly seen in malignant thyroid tumors relative to benign nodules, in blood and tumor.

No treatment had been given to any patient before thyroid surgery. This clone was detected many times. What it recognizes is unknown. Per the original data handling: Clinicopathological groups supplied CDR3 differences that were used to build a distant-metastasis classifier for papillary thyroid cancer. TCRdb called clones again from the PCR reads with MiXCR. TCRdb's processing, not the authors' own work, is the source of the V and J calls. This table holds some 14,000 clones, around 32% found once. CDR3 length: 14 amino acids. J lost 5 bases, V lost 5 bases, and 8 bases had no gene match. Germline V CDR1 and CDR2: SGHTA, FQGTGA.

Sequencing used tumor tissue. The TCR comes from a male donor with papillary thyroid cancer or a benign thyroid nodule (not recorded which). Some clones in this sample may be carry-over from other donors' samples. The chain links TRBV7-3 to TRBJ1-1, with TRBD1 matching over 7 bases. The DNA of the CDR3 is TGTGCCAGCAGCCTCCAACAGGGGTCAACTGAAGCTTTCTTT. Translated: CASSLQQGSTEAFF.